The 11 T cell receptor beta chains given below trace back to one sample, sequenced in a study of T cells after yellow fever vaccination. TCRdb re-derived calls from the 5' RACE reads in MiXCR, one entry per CDR3 protein. The sample shows about 260,000 distinct CDR3 sequences, roughly 13% of them seen only once. The specimen was CD4+ T cells sorted from PBMCs, collected 45 days after the yellow fever booster vaccination. Receptors originate from a man aged 25 to 45 who received the YFV17D yellow fever vaccine.

This clonotype was detected a few times. In nucleotides, the CDR3 is TGTGCCAGCTCACCTACATCACAACCCCAGCATTTT. Its protein product is CASSPTSQPQHF. The gene calls are TRBV18 and TRBJ1-5, with no clear D. The V gene's germline CDR1 is KGHSH and CDR2 LQKENI. CDR3 length: 12 residues. V lost 3 bases, J lost 10 bases, and 10 bases lay in between.

This clonotype has a count of ten or more. Relative to the germline gene, one junction end is altered; a read error may explain this. The chain is built from TRBV12-3 or TRBV12-4 and TRBJ2-1; 8 nucleotides line up with TRBD2. The CDR3 covers 14 residues. The CDR3 loop reads CASSLAGGGNEQFF. The CDR3 region has the DNA TGCGCCAGCAGCTTGGCCGGGGGGGGCAATGAGCAGTTCTTC.

The chain uses TRBV6-2 or TRBV6-3 and TRBJ2-1, with TRBD2 matching over 9 bases. Germline lookup yields CDR1 MNHEY and CDR2 SVGEGT. The CDR3 runs 15 residues. The V segment lost 6 bases and the J segment 2 bases; nucleotides outside the gene matches: 5. The CDR3 DNA sequence: TGTGCCAGCAGCCCCATAGCGGGAGCCTACAATGAGCAGTTCTTC. Its translation is CASSPIAGAYNEQFF.

This clonotype was counted between two and nine times. The V call is TRBV7-8, the J call TRBJ1-1; D is ambiguous. Germline values: CDR1 SGHVS, CDR2 FQNEAQ. The CDR3 has 14 amino acids. The ends were cut back, 1 base at V and 1 base at J, with 7 bases in the middle. CDR3 residues: CASSLELENTEAFF. Here the CDR3 DNA reads TGTGCCAGCAGCTTAGAGTTGGAGAACACTGAAGCTTTCTTT.

The J gene is TRBJ1-6, the V gene TRBV12-3 or TRBV12-4, with 7 bases aligning to TRBD1. CDR3 length equals 14 residues. The J segment lost 7 bases and the V segment lost 7 bases, leaving 7 bases of the junction unmatched. The CDR3 is CASKPGTENSPLHF. CDR3 DNA sequence: TGTGCCAGCAAACCCGGGACAGAAAATTCACCCCTCCACTTT.

The chain joins TRBV9 to TRBJ2-1, with D perhaps assigned TRBD1 or TRBD2 (5 bases each). Trimming took off 4 bases at V and 8 bases at J, with 10 bases between the two ends. The CDR3 runs to 12 residues. CDR1 is SGDLS and CDR2 is YYNGEE in the germline V gene. The CDR3 nucleotides are TGTGCCAGCAGCCTAGTGGGGGATGAGCAGTTCTTC. Its translation is CASSLVGDEQFF.

This clonotype has just a few counts. The genes are TRBV3-1 and TRBJ2-2; D possibly corresponds to TRBD1 (6 bases). V was clipped by 4 bases and J by 3 bases, with 9 bases between them. From germline, CDR1 is LGHDT and CDR2 YNNKEL (reference sequence). The CDR3 has 14 residues. This chain's CDR3 is CASSPQGYTGELFF. The CDR3 DNA reads as TGTGCCAGCAGCCCTCAGGGGTACACCGGGGAGCTGTTTTTT.

The chain carries TRBV28 and TRBJ2-1; 7 positions match TRBD2. Germline V gene lookup returns CDR1 MDHEN and CDR2 SYDVKM. The CDR3 is made up of 15 amino acids. V trimming: 2 bases; J trimming: 3 bases; junction bases outside the gene matches: 4. This chain's CDR3 is CASSLPAGHYNEQFF. The CDR3 DNA reads TGTGCCAGCAGTTTACCAGCGGGGCACTACAATGAGCAGTTCTTC.

Ten or more counts support this clonotype. V gene TRBV27 combines with J gene TRBJ2-7; 11 bases are a match to TRBD2. The CDR3 totals 14 residues. V gave up 7 bases and J gave up 1 base; unmatched junction bases: 3. Germline V gene data show CDR1 as MNHEY and CDR2 as SMNVEV (reference sequence). The CDR3 is CASMTSGASYEQYF. The CDR3 DNA reads as TGTGCCAGCATGACTAGCGGGGCATCCTACGAGCAGTACTTC.

This clonotype has a handful of counts. The rearrangement joins TRBV5-4 to TRBJ2-7, with D perhaps being TRBD1 or TRBD2 (5 bases each). From germline, CDR1 is SGHNT and CDR2 YYREEE (reference sequence). CDR3 length equals 14 residues. With 4 bases removed from V and 6 bases from J, the gap between germline ends came to 17 bases. For the CDR3, the DNA is TGTGCCAGCAGCCTCGGGACCCTCCGGGCCGAGCAGTACTTC. This encodes CASSLGTLRAEQYF.

The chain is built from TRBV2 and TRBJ2-7; TRBD1 matches 8 bases. CDR1 and CDR2 from the germline V gene are SNHLY and FYNNEI. The V segment lost 4 bases and the J segment 3 bases; nucleotides outside the gene matches: 8. The CDR3 extends over 15 amino acids. CDR3 region: CASSGRTGSFYEQYF. DNA of the CDR3: TGTGCCAGCAGTGGGCGGACAGGGAGTTTCTACGAGCAGTACTTC.